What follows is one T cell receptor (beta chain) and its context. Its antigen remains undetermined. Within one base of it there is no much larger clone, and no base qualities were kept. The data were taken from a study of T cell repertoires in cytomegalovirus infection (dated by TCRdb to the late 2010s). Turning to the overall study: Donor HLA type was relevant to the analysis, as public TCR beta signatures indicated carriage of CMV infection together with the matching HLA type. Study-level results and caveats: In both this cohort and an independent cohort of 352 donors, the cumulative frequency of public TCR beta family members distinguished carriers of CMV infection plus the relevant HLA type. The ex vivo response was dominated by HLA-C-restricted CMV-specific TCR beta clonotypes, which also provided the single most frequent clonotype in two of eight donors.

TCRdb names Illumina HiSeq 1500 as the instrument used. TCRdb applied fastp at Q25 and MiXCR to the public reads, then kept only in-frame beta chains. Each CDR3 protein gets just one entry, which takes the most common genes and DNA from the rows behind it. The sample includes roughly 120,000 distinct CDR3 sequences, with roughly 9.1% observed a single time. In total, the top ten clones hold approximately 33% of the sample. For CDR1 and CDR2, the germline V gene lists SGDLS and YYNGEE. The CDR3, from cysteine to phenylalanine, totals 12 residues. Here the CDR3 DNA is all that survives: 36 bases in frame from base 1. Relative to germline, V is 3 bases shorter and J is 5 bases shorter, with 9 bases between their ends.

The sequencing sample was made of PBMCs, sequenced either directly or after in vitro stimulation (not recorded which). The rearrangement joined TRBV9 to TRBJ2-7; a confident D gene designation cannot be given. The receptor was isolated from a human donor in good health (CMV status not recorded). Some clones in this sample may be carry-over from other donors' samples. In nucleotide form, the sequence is TGTGCCAGCAGCGCCCTGGATAACGAGCAGTACTTC. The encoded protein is CASSALDNEQYF.